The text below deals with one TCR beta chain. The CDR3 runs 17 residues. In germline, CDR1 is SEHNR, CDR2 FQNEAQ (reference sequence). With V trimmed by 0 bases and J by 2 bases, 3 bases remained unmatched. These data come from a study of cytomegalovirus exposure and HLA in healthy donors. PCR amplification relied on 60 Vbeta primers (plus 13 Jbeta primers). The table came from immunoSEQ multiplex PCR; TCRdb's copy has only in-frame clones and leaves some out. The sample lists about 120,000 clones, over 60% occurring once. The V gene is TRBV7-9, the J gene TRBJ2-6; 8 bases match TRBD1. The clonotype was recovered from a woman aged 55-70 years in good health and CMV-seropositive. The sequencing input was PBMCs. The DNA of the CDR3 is TGTGCCAGCAGCTTAGCCCTACAGGGGGCTGGGGCCAACGTCCTGACTTTC. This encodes CASSLALQGAGANVLTF.